This T cell receptor (beta chain) derives from a study of blood T cell repertoires in COVID-19. The CDR3 has 13 amino acids. Germline V CDR1 and CDR2: MNHEY, SVGAGI. V shed 2 bases and J shed 4 bases, with 8 bases lying between them. The method was immunoSEQ multiplex PCR; TCRdb's version includes in-frame clones alone and lacks a portion of them. The sample lists about 400,000 clones, 86% occurring once. The receptor's source is a woman younger than 45 with active or convalescent COVID-19. The J gene is TRBJ1-2, the V gene TRBV6-5; D remains ambiguous. Source material: peripheral blood. The CDR3 DNA follows: TGTGCCAGCAGTTACAGGGAGACCTATGGCTACACCTTC. Translating it yields CASSYRETYGYTF.